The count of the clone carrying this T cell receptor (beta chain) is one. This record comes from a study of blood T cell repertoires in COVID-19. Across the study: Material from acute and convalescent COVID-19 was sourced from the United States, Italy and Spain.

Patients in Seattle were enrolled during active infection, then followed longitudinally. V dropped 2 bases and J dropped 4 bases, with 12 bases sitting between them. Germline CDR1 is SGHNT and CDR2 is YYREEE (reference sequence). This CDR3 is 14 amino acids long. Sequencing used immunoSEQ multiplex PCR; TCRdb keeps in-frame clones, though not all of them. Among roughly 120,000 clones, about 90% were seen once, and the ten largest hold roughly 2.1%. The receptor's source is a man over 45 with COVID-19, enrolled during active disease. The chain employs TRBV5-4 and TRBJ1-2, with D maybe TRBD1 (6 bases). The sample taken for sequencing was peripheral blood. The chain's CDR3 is CASSFPGAPYGYTF. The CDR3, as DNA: TGTGCCAGCAGCTTTCCAGGGGCTCCCTATGGCTACACCTTC.